Listed below are T cell receptor beta chains from one sample, sequenced in a study of memory CD4+ T cells and cytomegalovirus serostatus. The protocol was immunoSEQ multiplex PCR, while the TCRdb copy is restricted to in-frame clones and leaves out a portion. The sample gives approximately 53,000 clones, 70% to 85% of which show up once; under 0.65% is in the top ten. Sequencing used memory CD4+ T cells from blood. These receptors originate from an adult in good health and CMV-seronegative. Both conserved end residues are part of each CDR3. Each record gives: V gene, J gene, D gene, clone size, CDR3 protein, CDR3 DNA. A D gene is named only where the DNA matches it firmly. Size tells how often a clone was seen (once, few, many) or the class of an expanded clone, and some rows leave it out.

>TRBV7-3|TRBJ1-2|TRBD1|.
CASPQGIYHGYTF
TGTGCCAGTCCACAGGGGATTTATCATGGCTACACCTTC
>TRBV5-1|TRBJ1-4|.|few
CASSLGEEGIGEKLFF
TGCGCCAGCAGCTTGGGTGAAGAGGGTATAGGTGAAAAACTGTTTTTT
>TRBV9|TRBJ2-2|TRBD1|few
CASSPGQGFLGELFF
TGTGCCAGCAGCCCAGGACAGGGATTTCTCGGGGAGCTGTTTTTT
>TRBV19|TRBJ2-1|TRBD1|.
CASSMGQGGSDEQFF
TGTGCCAGTAGTATGGGACAGGGGGGCTCGGATGAGCAGTTCTTC
>TRBV4-3|TRBJ2-7|.|.
CASSQGRKSYEQYF
TGCGCCAGCAGCCAAGGGCGCAAGTCCTACGAGCAGTACTTC
>TRBV7-2|TRBJ1-5|.|.
CASSLGVFQPQHF
TGTGCCAGCAGCTTGGGGGTCTTTCAGCCCCAGCATTTT
>TRBV28|TRBJ1-2|.|once
CASSWLGDSGRYTF
TGTGCCAGCAGTTGGCTCGGGGACTCCGGCCGCTACACCTTC
>TRBV9|TRBJ1-2|TRBD1|.
CASSATGGTFGGYTF
TGTGCCAGCAGCGCCACAGGGGGCACTTTCGGTGGCTACACCTTC
>TRBV29-1|TRBJ2-1|TRBD2|.
CSAAGGAGGYNEQFF
TGCAGCGCCGCCGGCGGAGCGGGGGGGTACAATGAGCAGTTCTTC
>TRBV7-8|TRBJ1-1|.|few
CASSKEGRSTEAFF
TGTGCCAGCAGCAAAGAGGGGCGCAGCACTGAAGCTTTCTTT
>TRBV10-3|TRBJ1-5|.|.
CAIGPAWGPQHF
TGTGCCATCGGACCGGCGTGGGGGCCCCAGCATTTT
>TRBV9|TRBJ1-1|.|.
CASSLGTANTEAFF
TGTGCCAGCAGCCTCGGGACGGCGAACACTGAAGCTTTCTTT
>TRBV5-1|TRBJ1-6|TRBD1|few
CASSLEQGGNSPLHF
TGCGCCAGCAGCTTGGAACAGGGGGGTAATTCACCCCTCCACTTT
>TRBV11-3|TRBJ2-2|TRBD2|.
CASSSTTFLAGGPGGELFF
TGTGCCAGCAGCTCCACCACCTTTCTAGCGGGGGGCCCCGGCGGGGAGCTGTTTTTT
>TRBV11-3|TRBJ2-5|TRBD2|.
CASSTSGASGDETQYF
TGTGCCAGCAGCACTAGTGGTGCTAGCGGGGACGAGACCCAGTACTTC
>TRBV5-8|TRBJ2-7|.|.
CASSLATARAYEQYF
TGTGCCAGCAGCTTGGCAACAGCAAGGGCATACGAGCAGTACTTC
>TRBV2|TRBJ2-3|TRBD1|.
CASSARQGTDTQYF
TGTGCCAGCAGCGCTAGACAGGGAACAGATACGCAGTATTTT
>TRBV7-2|TRBJ1-4|.|.
CASSLAPGVEKLFF
TGTGCCAGCAGCTTAGCGCCAGGGGTCGAAAAACTGTTTTTT
>TRBV6-5|TRBJ1-2|.|.
CASTVGGGRNYGYTF
TGTGCCAGCACCGTAGGAGGGGGAAGAAACTATGGCTACACCTTC
>TRBV4-2|TRBJ2-3|.|.
CASSQSFTDTQYF
TGTGCCAGCAGCCAATCCTTCACAGATACGCAGTATTTT
>TRBV11-1|TRBJ2-1|.|.
CASSLGGTPGGNEQFF
TGTGCCAGCAGCTTAGGTGGGACACCGGGGGGCAATGAGCAGTTCTTC
>TRBV5-1|TRBJ1-1|.|once
CASSYHGRGNTEAFF
TGCGCCAGCAGCTACCACGGCAGGGGGAACACTGAAGCTTTCTTT
>TRBV7-9|TRBJ2-5|TRBD1|.
CASSLATGQGGETQYF
TGTGCCAGCAGCTTAGCAACGGGACAGGGAGGGGAGACCCAGTACTTC
>TRBV28|TRBJ2-7|TRBD1|.
CASRRDRGFYEQYF
TGTGCCAGCAGGCGGGACAGGGGGTTCTACGAGCAGTACTTC
>TRBV19|TRBJ2-2|TRBD1|.
CASSWDRGFTGELFF
TGTGCCAGTAGTTGGGACAGGGGGTTCACCGGGGAGCTGTTTTTT
>TRBV2|TRBJ2-7|TRBD1|.
CASNGQGREQYF
TGTGCCAGCAACGGACAGGGGCGCGAGCAGTACTTC
>TRBV28|TRBJ1-2|.|.
CASSPDRSYGYTF
TGTGCCAGCAGTCCCGACAGGTCCTATGGCTACACCTTC
>TRBV11-2|TRBJ2-3|TRBD2|.
CASSLRGTSVDTQYF
TGTGCCAGCAGCTTAAGGGGGACTAGCGTGGATACGCAGTATTTT
>TRBV7-2|TRBJ2-2|.|.
CASSLDRSNTGELFF
TGTGCCAGCAGCTTAGACCGCTCGAACACCGGGGAGCTGTTTTTT
>TRBV6-5|TRBJ1-4|.|.
CASSYFLNEKLFF
TGTGCCAGCAGTTACTTTCTTAATGAAAAACTGTTTTTT
>TRBV7-2|TRBJ2-7|.|.
CASSLADVGEQYF
TGTGCCAGCAGCTTAGCGGATGTGGGCGAGCAGTACTTC
>TRBV7-9|TRBJ1-6|.|.
CASSFSTSVRNSPLHF
TGTGCCAGCAGCTTCAGCACGTCGGTGCGGAATTCACCCCTCCACTTT
>TRBV29-1|TRBJ1-2|TRBD1|.
CSVETGTGTDNYGYTF
TGCAGCGTCGAGACCGGAACCGGGACAGATAACTATGGCTACACCTTC
>TRBV5-1|TRBJ2-2|.|.
CASSLQGNGELFF
TGCGCCAGCAGCCTACAGGGTAACGGGGAGCTGTTTTTT
>TRBV5-8|TRBJ2-6|TRBD1|.
CASSGGRGQGPGANVLTF
TGTGCCAGCAGCGGGGGCAGGGGGCAAGGCCCTGGGGCCAACGTCCTGACTTTC
>TRBV25-1|TRBJ2-3|.|.
CASRSSGAVDTQYF
TGTGCCAGCAGGTCCTCGGGGGCTGTAGATACGCAGTATTTT
>TRBV7-8|TRBJ2-5|TRBD1|.
CASSLALTGGAETQYF
TGTGCCAGCAGCTTAGCGTTGACAGGGGGCGCGGAGACCCAGTACTTC
>TRBV2|TRBJ2-6|.|.
CASSEQPFSGANVLTF
TGTGCCAGCAGTGAACAACCATTCTCTGGGGCCAACGTCCTGACTTTC